Presented here are 6 T cell receptor beta chains from one specimen sequenced in a study of T cells expressing NK-cell markers. TCRdb re-called the 5' RACE reads and gives one entry per CDR3 protein, without DNA. The sample holds 300,000 to 500,000 distinct CDR3 sequences. Sequencing was performed on blood T cells: a sorted CD56 or NKG2C T cell subset, CD4+ or CD8+ T cells, or bulk PBMC T cells (not recorded which). These receptors were collected from a woman in her forties or fifties in good health.

The chain recombines TRBV24-1 with TRBJ2-3; the D gene TCRdb calls, TRBD2, cannot be checked with no DNA. Per the germline V gene, CDR1 is KGHDR and CDR2 is SFDVKD. The CDR3 loop spans 15 amino acids. The CDR3 reads CATSPTAGKSDTQYF.

The J gene is TRBJ2-1, the V gene TRBV5-1; the TCRdb call, TRBD2, lacks DNA for checking. This CDR3 spans 14 amino acids. Per the germline V gene, CDR1 is SGHRS and CDR2 is YFSETQ. The CDR3 reads CASSLETRGNEQFF.

The rearrangement uses TRBV10-3 and TRBJ2-7; TCRdb designates TRBD1, a call that cannot be tested without DNA. Germline V CDR1 and CDR2: ENHRY, SYGVKD. The CDR3 has 14 residues. The CDR3 is CAISAKGAAYEQYF.

The J gene is TRBJ2-1, the V gene TRBV12-3 or TRBV12-4; absent DNA, TCRdb's TRBD2 call cannot be checked. The CDR3 covers 15 residues. CDR3 protein: CASSFSGGNYNEQFF.

The rearrangement uses TRBV12-3 or TRBV12-4 and TRBJ2-7; TCRdb gives TRBD1 as the D gene, but with no DNA this cannot be confirmed. The CDR3 sequence is 13 residues long. The CDR3 protein is CASRRMGRVEQYF.

The rearrangement joins TRBV9 to TRBJ2-1; TCRdb gives TRBD2 as the D gene, but with no DNA this cannot be confirmed. The CDR3 extends over 14 amino acids. CDR1 and CDR2 (germline): SGDLS, YYNGEE. This CDR3 reads CASSGTVPTNEQFF.